The clone carrying this T cell receptor (beta chain) was seen once. The RNA, 0.5 to 1 ug, was put through reverse transcription using random hexamers. TCRdb processed the immunoSEQ multiplex PCR reads anew with MiXCR; each CDR3 protein has one entry. The repertoire holds 130,000 or so distinct CDR3 sequences, with around 85% as singletons. The CDR3 spans 12 residues. Germline V gene sequence: CDR1 LNHDA, CDR2 SQIVND (reference sequence). V lost 5 bases, J lost 8 bases, and 12 bases lay in between. Those who served as multiple sclerosis controls were treatment-naive patients with stable or active relapsing-remitting disease. CD8+ and CD4+ T cells were negatively isolated; TEMRA cells were FACS-enriched. The record originates from a study of CD8 T cells in Susac syndrome.

Sequencing was performed on CD8+ T cells from PBMCs. The TCR originated in a human donor with multiple sclerosis. This rearrangement joins TRBV19 to TRBJ1-2; D gene ambiguous. DNA for the CDR3: TGTGCCAGTAGTGCGGACCAGGTGGGCTACACCTTC. Protein product: CASSADQVGYTF.